The 20 T cell receptor beta chains in this list originate from one sample, sequenced in a study of blood T cell repertoires in COVID-19. Profiled with immunoSEQ multiplex PCR; TCRdb holds only in-frame clones, not every one. Of roughly 11,000 clones in the sample, 80% to 90% were seen once. Material for sequencing was peripheral blood. Source of these receptors: a human donor in a cohort sampled during active COVID-19.

The CDR3: CASSQDGTGIETQYF. The CDR3 DNA follows: TGCGCCAGCAGCCAAGATGGGACAGGGATAGAGACCCAGTACTTC. The chain links TRBV4-1 to TRBJ2-5; the match to TRBD1 covers 9 bases. Trimming took 0 bases from V and 4 from J; bases not matched to a gene: 3. Germline assignment: CDR1 MGHRA and CDR2 YSYEKL. The CDR3 covers 15 residues.

CDR3 loop: CASSFYVGQITGELFF. The CDR3 DNA reads as TGTGCCAGCAGCTTTTATGTGGGACAGATTACCGGGGAGCTGTTTTTT. This rearrangement joins TRBV7-8 to TRBJ2-2, with 7 bases aligning to TRBD1. The CDR3 totals 16 residues. Germline CDR1 is SGHVS and CDR2 is FQNEAQ. The V and J ends lost 3 bases and 5 bases, in that order; junction bases with no gene match: 9.

V is TRBV5-1 and J is TRBJ2-3; 13 nucleotides align to TRBD2. Germline V CDR1 and CDR2: SGHRS, YFSETQ. The J segment lost 1 base and the V segment lost 2 bases, leaving 4 bases of the junction unmatched. This CDR3 region has 17 residues. In DNA form, the CDR3 reads TGCGCCAGCAGCTTAAGGACTAGCGGGGGCCGCACAGATACGCAGTATTTT. Translation gives CASSLRTSGGRTDTQYF.

The chain joins TRBV19 to TRBJ1-1, with a tentative D call TRBD1 (6 bases). Between the trimmed V and J ends, which lost 3 bases and 4 bases, there was a span of 9 bases. This CDR3 is built from 13 residues. Germline assignment: CDR1 LNHDA and CDR2 SQIVND (reference sequence). The CDR3 loop reads CASSMTGGTEAFF. The CDR3 bases are TGTGCCAGTAGTATGACAGGAGGCACTGAAGCTTTCTTT.

This chain connects TRBV27 to TRBJ2-5; 7 nucleotides align to TRBD2. Germline CDR1 and CDR2: MNHEY and SMNVEV (reference sequence). This CDR3 region has 13 residues. V trimming: 8 bases; J trimming: 6 bases; junction bases outside the gene matches: 9. CDR3 bases: TGTGCCAGCGGGGGGGGGTCTTTGAAGACCCAGTACTTC. It is translated as CASGGGSLKTQYF.

The chain employs TRBV6-5 and TRBJ1-1; D gene unclear. V gave up 0 bases and J gave up 1 base, with 9 bases separating them. This CDR3 is built from 15 residues. In germline, CDR1 is MNHEY, CDR2 SVGAGI. The CDR3 bases are TGTGCCAGCAGTTACTCGAGGGCATGGAACACTGAAGCTTTCTTT. Residues: CASSYSRAWNTEAFF.

The chain links TRBV7-2 to TRBJ2-7; perhaps TRBD2 as D (6 bases). The length of the CDR3 is 13 residues. The germline V gene has CDR1 SGHTA and CDR2 FQGNSA. Trimming took 6 bases from V and 0 from J, leaving 9 bases between them. In DNA form, the CDR3 reads TGTGCCAGCAGGCGGGGTAGCTCCTACGAGCAGTACTTC. Protein sequence: CASRRGSSYEQYF.

The chain uses TRBV2 and TRBJ2-2, with a possible D match to TRBD2 (6 bases). Germline CDR1 SNHLY, CDR2 FYNNEI. This CDR3 has 13 amino acids. V was clipped by 11 bases and J by 1 base, with 11 bases between them. DNA for the CDR3: TGTGCCCGGGACGGGGGGAACACCGGGGAGCTGTTTTTT. Translation gives CARDGGNTGELFF.

The rearrangement joins TRBV6-6 to TRBJ1-1; possibly TRBD1 for D (6 bases). This CDR3 has 12 residues. The ends were cut back, 10 bases at V and 11 bases at J, with 20 bases in the middle. Germline V gene sequence: CDR1 MNHNY, CDR2 SVGAGI (reference sequence). As DNA, the CDR3 is TGTGCCACCCTAGGGGGGGGTTTAGGGGCTTTCTTT. Residues: CATLGGGLGAFF.

This clone was seen more than once but under ten times. The chain combines TRBV5-6 with TRBJ2-7, with a tentative D call TRBD2 (6 bases). The CDR3 has 13 amino acids. Trimming removed 4 bases at V and 1 base at J, with 9 bases between. The germline gives CDR1 SGHDT, CDR2 YYEEEE. The DNA for the CDR3 is TGTGCCAGCAGCCTGACTAGTTCCTACGAGCAGTACTTC. Protein: CASSLTSSYEQYF.

This chain connects TRBV7-9 to TRBJ2-2; TRBD1 aligns across 7 bases. With V trimmed by 4 bases and J by 0 bases, 2 bases remained unmatched. Germline CDR1 reads SEHNR; CDR2 reads FQNEAQ (reference sequence). This CDR3 is 15 amino acids long. CDR3 sequence reads: CASSSGQTNTGELFF. The CDR3 DNA sequence: TGTGCCAGCAGCTCGGGACAGACGAACACCGGGGAGCTGTTTTTT.

V usage is TRBV4-2 and J usage is TRBJ1-2; 12 bases match TRBD1. V lost 1 base and J lost 4; bases outside the gene matches: 10. CDR1 and CDR2 (germline): LGHNA, YNFKEQ. The CDR3 contains 18 residues. CDR3 sequence: CASSQARDRGRRGYGYTF. The CDR3 region has the DNA TGTGCCAGCAGCCAAGCCCGGGACAGGGGGCGAAGGGGCTATGGCTACACCTTC.

The chain carries TRBV11-2 and TRBJ2-5; D unresolved. Germline CDR1 SGHAT, CDR2 FQNNGV. This CDR3 is built from 15 residues. V lost 5 bases and J 0 bases, leaving 13 bases between the germline ends. CDR3 amino acids: CASSPGRSNQETQYF. In DNA, the CDR3 is TGTGCCAGCAGCCCTGGGCGCTCAAACCAAGAGACCCAGTACTTC.

The rearrangement links TRBV2 to TRBJ2-5, with 9 bases that match TRBD1. CDR1 is SNHLY, CDR2 FYNNEI, per germline. The CDR3 sequence is 15 residues long. The V segment lost 1 base and the J segment 5 bases; nucleotides outside the gene matches: 5. CDR3 protein: CASSEGTGVWETQYF. The CDR3 DNA follows: TGTGCCAGCAGTGAAGGGACAGGGGTGTGGGAGACCCAGTACTTC.

This clone was seen more than once but under ten times. The chain couples TRBV6-5 to TRBJ1-1; D call uncertain. V lost 6 bases and J 2 bases, leaving 13 bases between the germline ends. The CDR3 sequence is 14 residues long. Germline CDR1 reads MNHEY; CDR2 reads SVGAGI. The CDR3 DNA reads as TGTGCCAGCAGCCGCCACAGTCAAAACACTGAAGCTTTCTTT. The encoded protein is CASSRHSQNTEAFF.

The chain joins TRBV5-5 to TRBJ2-2, with D possibly being TRBD2 (5 bases). Germline assignment: CDR1 SGHKS and CDR2 YYEKEE (reference sequence). V was pared by 1 base and J by 4 bases, with 14 bases between. This CDR3 comprises 16 residues. The CDR3 here is CASSLLAFLTTGELFF. The DNA of the CDR3 is TGTGCCAGCAGCTTGCTAGCTTTCCTTACCACCGGGGAGCTGTTTTTT.

The chain combines TRBV11-3 with TRBJ2-1; maybe TRBD2 (6 bases). Germline CDR1 reads SGHNT; CDR2 reads YENEEA. With 4 bases removed from V and 9 bases from J, the gap between germline ends came to 19 bases. The CDR3 loop spans 15 amino acids. Here the CDR3 DNA reads TGTGCCAGCAGCTCCTCCCCGGGGCGGGGAGGTGAGCAGTTCTTC. Amino acids: CASSSSPGRGGEQFF.

The rearrangement links TRBV19 to TRBJ2-2, with TRBD1 matching over 8 bases. Unmatched junction bases numbered 7, after V lost 10 bases and J lost 6 bases. The germline CDR1 and CDR2 sequences are LNHDA and SQIVND (reference sequence). This CDR3 is built from 13 residues. The CDR3 DNA reads as TGTGCCACCTCCGACAGGGGCGCCGGGGAGCTGTTTTTT. It yields the protein CATSDRGAGELFF.

V usage is TRBV6-5 and J usage is TRBJ1-6; a possible D gene is TRBD1 (6 bases). The CDR3 consists of 13 residues. In germline, CDR1 is MNHEY, CDR2 SVGAGI. Trimming took off 10 bases at V and 8 bases at J, with 15 bases between the two ends. The CDR3 protein is CATRTQGYSPLHF. DNA of the CDR3: TGTGCCACTCGTACACAGGGCTATTCACCCCTCCACTTT.

CDR3 in amino acids: CASSQGSGLSGNTIYF. In DNA form, the CDR3 reads TGCGCCAGCAGCCAAGGGTCAGGCCTCTCTGGAAACACCATATATTTT. The V call is TRBV4-1, the J call TRBJ1-3; D remains ambiguous. V lost 1 base and J lost 0, with 10 bases in between. The CDR3 is 16 residues long. The germline V gene has CDR1 MGHRA and CDR2 YSYEKL.